These 27 T cell receptor beta chains share one sample of origin, sequenced in a study of blood T cell repertoires in COVID-19. Data came from immunoSEQ multiplex PCR; TCRdb stores just in-frame clones and leaves some out. Counted here are about 45,000 clones, about 86% occurring once; the ten biggest clones make up about 9%. The specimen sequenced was peripheral blood. The receptors were gathered from a human donor in a cohort sampled during active COVID-19.

This rearrangement joins TRBV7-9 to TRBJ2-3; TRBD2 agrees at 11 bases. The CDR3 spans 17 residues. CDR1 is SEHNR and CDR2 is FQNEAQ in the germline V gene (reference sequence). With 5 bases clipped from V and 1 base from J, the junction kept 8 bases outside the gene matches. DNA for the CDR3: TGTGCCAGCAGCCCGGCGGTACTAGCGGGGGGCACAGATACGCAGTATTTT. It codes for CASSPAVLAGGTDTQYF.

This clone was detected once. The genes are TRBV15 and TRBJ1-6; D uncertain. Trimming left V 0 bases short and J 3 bases short, with 3 bases between. CDR3 length: 14 amino acids. Germline V gene data show CDR1 as LNHNV and CDR2 as YYDKDF (reference sequence). CDR3 bases: TGTGCCACCAGCAGAGACAACTATAATTCACCCCTCCACTTT. Its protein product is CATSRDNYNSPLHF.

The chain links TRBV11-1 to TRBJ2-7; maybe TRBD1 (5 bases). Trimming stripped 0 bases from V and 0 bases from J, with 12 bases between. The CDR3 has 16 amino acids. Germline V CDR1 and CDR2: SGHAT, FQDESV (reference sequence). CDR3: CASSLAGQLNSYEQYF. DNA of the CDR3: TGTGCCAGCAGCTTAGCGGGGCAGTTAAACTCCTACGAGCAGTACTTC.

This clone was seen a single time. The V call is TRBV5-5, the J call TRBJ2-3, with TRBD2 matching over 9 bases. Germline V lookup: CDR1 SGHKS, CDR2 YYEKEE (reference sequence). The ends lost 3 bases at V and 0 bases at J; junction bases unmatched: 5. CDR3 length: 16 amino acids. The CDR3 DNA follows: TGTGCCAGCAGCTACCATAGCGGGAGTAGCACAGATACGCAGTATTTT. Its protein product is CASSYHSGSSTDTQYF.

This chain links TRBV27 with TRBJ1-4; D perhaps matches TRBD1 (5 bases). The CDR3 extends over 15 amino acids. The V and J ends lost 5 bases and 11 bases respectively, with 21 bases between them. CDR1 is MNHEY, CDR2 SMNVEV, per germline (reference sequence). CDR3 in DNA: TGTGCCAGCAGTAAACTGACAGATGGTCCTTCCAAACTGTTTTTT. Protein sequence: CASSKLTDGPSKLFF.

The chain combines TRBV28 with TRBJ1-2; 9 bases are a match to TRBD1. Trimming cost V 4 bases and J 6 bases; bases outside gene matches: 3. Germline V gene sequence: CDR1 MDHEN, CDR2 SYDVKM. The CDR3 has 13 residues. Written as DNA, the CDR3 is TGTGCCAGCAGTTCGGGACAGGGAAATGGCTACACCTTC. Translation: CASSSGQGNGYTF.

In DNA form, the CDR3 reads TGTGCCAGCAGCCGGCAGGGGTTAGGCACCGGGGAGCTGTTTTTT. Its protein product is CASSRQGLGTGELFF. The gene calls are TRBV5-4 and TRBJ2-2; the D gene is possibly TRBD1 (6 bases). V was cut by 4 bases and J by 4 bases, with 14 bases left in between. Germline values: CDR1 SGHNT, CDR2 YYREEE (reference sequence). CDR3 length: 15 amino acids. Filled out from reference TRBV5-4 and TRBJ2-2, the complete variable domain reads ETGVTQSPTHLIKTRGQQVTLRCSSQSGHNTVSWYQQALGQGPQFIFQYYREEENGRGNFPPRFSGLQFPNYSSELNVNALELDDSALYLCASSRQGLGTGELFFGEGSRLTVL.

This chain joins TRBV5-8 and TRBJ1-1, with D perhaps matching TRBD1 (6 bases). The germline V gene has CDR1 SGHTS and CDR2 YDEGEE. Trimming left V 6 bases short and J 1 base short, with 19 bases between. This CDR3 comprises 16 residues. CDR3 amino acids: CASTLKSGHKNTEAFF. CDR3 in DNA: TGTGCCAGCACCTTAAAATCGGGACACAAGAACACTGAAGCTTTCTTT.

Only one count was recorded for this clone. The rearrangement links TRBV27 to TRBJ2-3; 8 positions agree with TRBD2. V lost 5 bases and J lost 3; bases outside the gene matches: 19. Germline V lookup: CDR1 MNHEY, CDR2 SMNVEV (reference sequence). The CDR3 runs to 19 residues. The CDR3 nucleotides are TGTGCCAGCAGTCTCCTGGAGGCGGGGGGCTACTTTAGGACAGATACGCAGTATTTT. The encoded protein is CASSLLEAGGYFRTDTQYF.

This clone was seen just once. V and J are TRBV2 and TRBJ2-1; the match to TRBD2 covers 7 bases. Trimming took 4 bases from V and 4 from J; bases not matched to a gene: 4. Germline V CDR1 and CDR2: SNHLY, FYNNEI. The CDR3 is 14 amino acids. The CDR3 nucleotides read TGTGCCAGCAGTGCCGAGCGGGGATACAATGAGCAGTTCTTC. Protein: CASSAERGYNEQFF.

The chain has TRBV5-6 and TRBJ1-6, with D perhaps TRBD1 (6 bases). The germline gives CDR1 SGHDT, CDR2 YYEEEE. Deletions cut 1 base from V and 2 bases from J, with 10 bases between. The CDR3 length is 16 residues. CDR3 residues: CASSLFGDTYNSPLHF. DNA of the CDR3: TGTGCCAGCAGCTTGTTCGGGGACACCTATAATTCACCCCTCCACTTT.

This chain uses TRBV24-1 with TRBJ2-1, with D possibly being TRBD1 (5 bases). The germline V gene encodes CDR1 KGHDR and CDR2 SFDVKD. CDR3 size: 16 residues. Trimming removed 3 bases at V and 4 bases at J, with 15 bases between. Here the CDR3 DNA reads TGTGCCACCAGTGATCTCACAGGTTCCGCTTACAATGAGCAGTTCTTC. It translates to CATSDLTGSAYNEQFF.

This clone was seen only a few times. The chain has TRBV7-8 and TRBJ1-1; D gene uncertain. The CDR3 is 15 amino acids. Germline V gives CDR1 SGHVS, CDR2 FQNEAQ. The germline V and J ends were trimmed by 2 bases and 0 bases, with 10 bases remaining between them. This CDR3 reads CASSLLALMNTEAFF. Here the CDR3 DNA reads TGTGCCAGCAGCTTATTGGCACTAATGAACACTGAAGCTTTCTTT.

V is TRBV4-1 and J is TRBJ1-2, with 7 nucleotides matching TRBD1. Germline lookup yields CDR1 MGHRA and CDR2 YSYEKL. The V segment lost 7 bases and the J segment 8 bases; nucleotides outside the gene matches: 13. This CDR3 comprises 14 residues. CDR3 protein: CASTSTGQRRGYTF. The CDR3 region has the DNA TGCGCCAGCACTTCGACAGGGCAACGTCGGGGCTACACCTTC.

The chain joins TRBV7-6 to TRBJ2-7; TRBD2 matches 7 bases. The CDR3 covers 16 residues. With V trimmed by 4 bases and J by 5 bases, 14 bases remained unmatched. CDR1 and CDR2 from the germline V gene are SGHVS and FNYEAQ. The CDR3 nucleotides are TGTGCCAGCAGCTCCCCTTCGACCGACGGGGGGAACGAGCAGTACTTC. Protein sequence: CASSSPSTDGGNEQYF.

V gene TRBV5-1 combines with J gene TRBJ1-2; no reliable D call. The CDR3 has 13 amino acids. Germline-derived CDR1 and CDR2 are SGHRS and YFSETQ. V lost 3 bases to trimming and J lost 9 bases, with 15 bases between them. CDR3 DNA sequence: TGCGCCAGCAGCTCCGAAGGCGGGGTAAGCTACACCTTC. It is translated as CASSSEGGVSYTF.

The chain employs TRBV15 and TRBJ2-2, with TRBD2 as a possible D gene (5 bases). The germline CDR1 and CDR2 sequences are LNHNV and YYDKDF (reference sequence). Trimming left V 2 bases short and J 6 bases short, with 7 bases between. The CDR3 runs 13 residues. Written as DNA, the CDR3 is TGTGCCACCAGCAGACGGGGAGCCGGGGAGCTGTTTTTT. Protein product: CATSRRGAGELFF.

The chain is built from TRBV6-1 and TRBJ2-6; 8 nucleotides align to TRBD2. The CDR3 covers 17 residues. With 3 bases clipped from V and 0 bases from J, the junction kept 4 bases outside the gene matches. Germline V lookup: CDR1 MNHNS, CDR2 SASEGT. The CDR3 protein is CASSESAGGSGANVLTF. In nucleotides, the CDR3 is TGTGCCAGCAGTGAGTCCGCGGGAGGCTCTGGGGCCAACGTCCTGACTTTC.

The chain joins TRBV18 to TRBJ1-1; 9 nucleotides align to TRBD1. CDR1 and CDR2 (germline): KGHSH, LQKENI. The trim removed 5 bases at V and 7 bases at J, leaving 5 bases unmatched. This CDR3 comprises 13 residues. This CDR3 reads CASSTGTGSEAFF. The CDR3 nucleotides are TGTGCCAGCTCAACGGGGACAGGGAGTGAAGCTTTCTTT.

This clone has just one count. The chain links TRBV5-8 to TRBJ2-3; unclear D gene. This CDR3 spans 14 amino acids. The V end was cut by 1 base, the J end by 0 bases, with 6 bases between. CDR1 and CDR2 (germline): SGHTS, YDEGEE. CDR3 residues: CASSLRGSTDTQYF. As DNA, the CDR3 is TGTGCCAGCAGCTTGAGAGGAAGCACAGATACGCAGTATTTT. Looking up the rest from reference TRBV5-8 and TRBJ2-3 gives the full variable domain: EAGVTQSPTHLIKTRGQQATLRCSPISGHTSVYWYQQALGLGLQFLLWYDEGEERNRGNFPPRFSGRQFPNYSSELNVNALELEDSALYLCASSLRGSTDTQYFGPGTRLTVL.

The V and J genes are TRBV23-1 and TRBJ1-1, with D possibly being TRBD1 (5 bases). TRBV23-1 is placed among ORFs of uncertain function. The CDR3 contains 15 residues. The germline V and J ends were trimmed by 0 bases and 4 bases, with 12 bases remaining between them. CDR3 residues: CASSQSNRSGTEAFF. CDR3 nucleotides: TGCGCCAGCAGTCAATCGAACAGGTCGGGCACTGAAGCTTTCTTT.

There are a few counts of this clone. The chain carries TRBV10-2 and TRBJ1-1; 7 bases align to TRBD1. The junction had 8 bases not matched to a gene; V was cut back by 2 bases and J by 2 bases. The germline gives CDR1 WSHSY, CDR2 SAAADI. The CDR3 has 16 amino acids. This CDR3 is CASSEPTGPKNTEAFF. The CDR3 DNA reads TGCGCCAGCAGTGAGCCGACAGGGCCCAAAAACACTGAAGCTTTCTTT.

This clone appeared a few times. The chain recombines TRBV4-2 with TRBJ2-3; 16 nucleotides agree with TRBD2. Trimming took 3 bases from V and 2 from J; bases not matched to a gene: 5. The V gene's germline CDR1 is LGHNA and CDR2 YNFKEQ. The CDR3 loop spans 18 amino acids. The CDR3 loop is CASSHLGTSGGDTDTQYF. CDR3 in DNA: TGTGCCAGCAGCCATCTTGGGACTAGCGGGGGGGACACAGATACGCAGTATTTT.

The J gene is TRBJ2-3, the V gene TRBV14, with D perhaps TRBD1 (5 bases). The V and J ends lost 1 base and 0 bases respectively, with 11 bases between them. This CDR3 comprises 16 residues. The germline V gene encodes CDR1 SGHDN and CDR2 FVKESK. The CDR3 loop reads CASSQGGRASTDTQYF. CDR3 coding DNA: TGTGCCAGCAGCCAAGGTGGCAGGGCTAGCACAGATACGCAGTATTTT. The full variable domain, rest sourced from reference TRBV14 and TRBJ2-3, is EAGVTQFPSHSVIEKGQTVTLRCDPISGHDNLYWYRRVMGKEIKFLLHFVKESKQDESGMPNNRFLAERTGGTYSTLKVQPAELEDSGVYFCASSQGGRASTDTQYFGPGTRLTVL.

A word on this clone: At the DNA level, this CDR3 is encoded by other sequences in the same sample as well. The DNA of the CDR3 is TGTGCCAGCTCACCGGGACAGGGGGTGGGGCAGCCCCAGCATTTT. Translated, it gives CASSPGQGVGQPQHF. The V and J genes are TRBV18 and TRBJ1-5; TRBD1 matches 11 bases. Germline assignment: CDR1 KGHSH and CDR2 LQKENI. With V trimmed by 3 bases and J by 7 bases, 5 bases remained unmatched. The CDR3 runs to 15 residues.

The chain has TRBV11-3 and TRBJ2-1; perhaps TRBD2 as D (5 bases). This CDR3 contains 17 residues. Germline loops: CDR1 SGHNT, CDR2 YENEEA. V gave up 5 bases and J gave up 1 base, with 18 bases separating them. The CDR3 sequence: CASSPHSRSGSYNEQFF. CDR3 in DNA: TGTGCCAGCAGCCCGCACTCGCGATCGGGGTCCTACAATGAGCAGTTCTTC.

In this sample, this clone turned up once. The chain links TRBV5-6 to TRBJ2-1; 9 nucleotides agree with TRBD1. The germline gives CDR1 SGHDT, CDR2 YYEEEE. V dropped 4 bases and J dropped 1; count of bases not matched to a gene: 6. The CDR3 sequence is 16 residues long. CDR3 protein: CASSGGTGISYNEQFF. In nucleotides, the CDR3 is TGTGCCAGCAGCGGAGGGACAGGGATATCCTACAATGAGCAGTTCTTC.